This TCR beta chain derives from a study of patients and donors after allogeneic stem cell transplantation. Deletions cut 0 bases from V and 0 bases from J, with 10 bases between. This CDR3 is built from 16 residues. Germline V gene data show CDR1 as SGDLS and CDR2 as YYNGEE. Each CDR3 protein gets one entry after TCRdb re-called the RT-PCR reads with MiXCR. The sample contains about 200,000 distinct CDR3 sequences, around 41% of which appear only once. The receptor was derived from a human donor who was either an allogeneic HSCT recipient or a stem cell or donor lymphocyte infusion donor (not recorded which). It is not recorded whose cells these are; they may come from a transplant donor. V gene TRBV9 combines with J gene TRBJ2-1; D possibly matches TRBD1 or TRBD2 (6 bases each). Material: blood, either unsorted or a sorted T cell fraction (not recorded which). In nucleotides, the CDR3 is TGTGCCAGCAGCGTAGAAGGGGGGTTCTCCTACAATGAGCAGTTCTTC. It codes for CASSVEGGFSYNEQFF.